This is a list of T cell receptor beta chains from one sample in a study of shared clonotypes between healthy human individuals. Some clones are missing from TCRdb's copy, which holds only in-frame ones; the method was immunoSEQ multiplex PCR. The sample comprises some 1 million clones, approximately 72% of which are singletons, and approximately 1.3% rests with the top ten. Sequencing input: memory CD4+ T cells sorted from blood. The source is a man younger than 35 in good health. Each CDR3 is given without its conserved first and last residue.

v_call	j_call	cdr3_aa
TRBV14	TRBJ2-2	ASSQQNQGTGELF
TRBV7-2	TRBJ1-2	ASSLDEGISGYT
TRBV5-6	TRBJ2-7	ASSLLAGSSYEQY
TRBV29-1	TRBJ1-2	SVEDPRGRDYT
TRBV6-5	TRBJ1-2	ASRAGQGLGGYT
TRBV5-6	TRBJ2-3	ASSYWRAPSTDTQY
TRBV6-5	TRBJ2-1	ASRPTGGFAQF
TRBV19	TRBJ2-5	ASSNPGVEETQY
TRBV7-2	TRBJ2-7	ASSPRPGAIGSEQY
TRBV6-4	TRBJ2-3	ANTDTQY
TRBV7-2	TRBJ1-6	ASSLATPYYNSPLH
TRBV5-1	TRBJ1-6	ASSPTASNSPLH
TRBV7-8	TRBJ2-1	ASSLVSREEGF
TRBV4-1	TRBJ2-7	ASSQERNRVYEQY
TRBV19	TRBJ1-5	ASSILGQGMGQPQH
TRBV7-6	TRBJ1-5	ASSLFYKGQPQH
TRBV14	TRBJ2-7	ASSQGAAYEQY
TRBV19	TRBJ1-5	ASTVDRALGQPQH
TRBV29-1	TRBJ2-2	SACPTVPGELF
TRBV5-5	TRBJ1-3	ASSLVPQGRNTIY
TRBV7-8	TRBJ1-5	ASSLSTNSNQPQH
TRBV4-3	TRBJ1-3	ASSQDTGKSPGNTIY
TRBV9	TRBJ2-5	ASSPGTKETQY
TRBV7-2	TRBJ1-2	ASSLAGTANYGYT
TRBV28	TRBJ2-5	ASSSGQSQETQY
TRBV7-2	TRBJ2-1	ASSPRVLAGGLVDNEQF
TRBV12-5	TRBJ2-4	ASGWTGGAVNIQY
TRBV19	TRBJ1-5	ASRGGRGSNQPQH
TRBV5-3	TRBJ1-3	ARSLRTHFYSGNTIY
TRBV4-1	TRBJ2-3	ASSQGSGGPSTDTQY
TRBV30	TRBJ1-2	AWSNRGHYGYT
TRBV19	TRBJ1-5	ASSRAGVSNQPQH
TRBV6-5	TRBJ2-7	ASRPPGQGDEQY
TRBV7-2	TRBJ2-5	ASSLDRGPETQY
TRBV7-2	TRBJ1-2	ASSLAGGYGYT
TRBV6-5	TRBJ2-5	ASSYSSPEGTQY
TRBV23-1	TRBJ2-3	ASSPGLTSPLYTDTQY
TRBV5-1	TRBJ2-5	ASSLDSRGETQY
TRBV19	TRBJ1-5	ASSMTGWTNQPQH
TRBV19	TRBJ1-6	ASTEGGYNSPLH
TRBV9	TRBJ2-3	ASSPRQGVSSTDTQY
TRBV30	TRBJ1-6	AWRGTGGTYNSPLH
TRBV10-3	TRBJ2-3	AISESESSTDTQY
TRBV7-9	TRBJ2-3	ASSSAGTRISDTQY
TRBV7-9	TRBJ2-5	ASSYGTHRLDQY
TRBV11-2	.	ASSSLRGTNYEQY
TRBV6-1	TRBJ2-1	ASSEASINYNEQF
TRBV7-9	TRBJ2-2	ASSLERFGELF
TRBV7-8	TRBJ2-4	ASSLVRGQLAKNIQY
TRBV7-2	TRBJ2-2	ASSSLGGELF
TRBV19	TRBJ2-1	ASSRTSGGGNEQF
TRBV11-2	TRBJ2-5	ASSLRLETQY
TRBV7-6	TRBJ2-3	ASRSVGGRTDTQY
TRBV30	TRBJ1-4	AWSLMGGEKLF